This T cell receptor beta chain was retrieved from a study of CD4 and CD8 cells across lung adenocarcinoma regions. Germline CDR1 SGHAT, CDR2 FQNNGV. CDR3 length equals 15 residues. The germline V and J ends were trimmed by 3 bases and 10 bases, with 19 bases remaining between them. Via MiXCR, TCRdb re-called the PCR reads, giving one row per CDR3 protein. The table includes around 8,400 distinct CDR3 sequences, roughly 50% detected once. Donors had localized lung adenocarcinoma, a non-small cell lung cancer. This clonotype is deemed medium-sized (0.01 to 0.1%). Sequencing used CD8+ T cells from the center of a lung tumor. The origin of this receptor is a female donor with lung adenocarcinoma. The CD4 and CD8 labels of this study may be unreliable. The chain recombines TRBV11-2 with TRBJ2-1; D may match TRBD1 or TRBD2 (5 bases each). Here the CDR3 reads CASSFGAGASYEQFF. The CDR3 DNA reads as TGTGCCAGCAGCTTCGGGGCAGGCGCGTCCTACGAGCAGTTCTTC.